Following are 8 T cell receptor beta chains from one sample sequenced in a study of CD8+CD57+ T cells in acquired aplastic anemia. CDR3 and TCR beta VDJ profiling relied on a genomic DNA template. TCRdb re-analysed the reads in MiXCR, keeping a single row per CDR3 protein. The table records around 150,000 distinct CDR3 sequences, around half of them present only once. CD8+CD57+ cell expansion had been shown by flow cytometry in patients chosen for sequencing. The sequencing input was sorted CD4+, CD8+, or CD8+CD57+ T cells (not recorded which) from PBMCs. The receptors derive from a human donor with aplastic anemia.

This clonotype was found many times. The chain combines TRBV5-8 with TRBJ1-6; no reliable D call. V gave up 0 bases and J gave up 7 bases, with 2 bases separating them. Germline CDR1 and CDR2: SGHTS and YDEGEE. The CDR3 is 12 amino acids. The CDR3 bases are TGTGCCAGCAGCTTGGGGAATTCACCCCTCCACTTT. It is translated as CASSLGNSPLHF.

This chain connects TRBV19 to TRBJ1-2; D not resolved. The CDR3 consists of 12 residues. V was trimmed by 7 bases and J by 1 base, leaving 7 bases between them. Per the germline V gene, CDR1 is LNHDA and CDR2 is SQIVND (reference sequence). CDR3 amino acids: CASKEYNYGYTF. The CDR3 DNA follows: TGTGCCAGTAAGGAGTATAACTATGGCTACACCTTC.

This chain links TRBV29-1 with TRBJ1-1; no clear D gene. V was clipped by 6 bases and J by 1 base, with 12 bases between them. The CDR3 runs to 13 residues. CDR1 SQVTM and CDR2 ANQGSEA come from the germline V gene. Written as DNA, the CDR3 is TGCAGCGTGACGGGTTTTTCGAACACTGAAGCTTTCTTT. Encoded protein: CSVTGFSNTEAFF.

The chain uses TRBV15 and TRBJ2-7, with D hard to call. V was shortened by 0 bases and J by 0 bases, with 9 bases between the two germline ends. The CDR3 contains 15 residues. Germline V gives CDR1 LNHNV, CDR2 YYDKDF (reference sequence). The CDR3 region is CATSRDTVGSYEQYF. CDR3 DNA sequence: TGTGCCACCAGCAGAGATACAGTGGGCTCCTACGAGCAGTACTTC. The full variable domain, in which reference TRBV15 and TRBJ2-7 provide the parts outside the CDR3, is DAMVIQNPRYQVTQFGKPVTLSCSQTLNHNVMYWYQQKSSQAPKLLFHYYDKDFNNEADTPDNFQSRRPNTSFCFLDIRSPGLGDTAMYLCATSRDTVGSYEQYFGPGTRLTVT.

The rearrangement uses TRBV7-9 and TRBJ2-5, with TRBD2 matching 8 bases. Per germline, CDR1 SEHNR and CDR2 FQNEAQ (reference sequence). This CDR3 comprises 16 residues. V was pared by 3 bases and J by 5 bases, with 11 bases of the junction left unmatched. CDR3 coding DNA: TGTGCCAGCAGCTTTCTCCCGGGGGGGAACTCGGAGACCCAGTACTTC. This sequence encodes CASSFLPGGNSETQYF. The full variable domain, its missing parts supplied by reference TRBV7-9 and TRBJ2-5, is DTGVSQNPRHKITKRGQNVTFRCDPISEHNRLYWYRQTLGQGPEFLTYFQNEAQLEKSRLLSDRFSAERPKGSFSTLEIQRTEQGDSAMYLCASSFLPGGNSETQYFGPGTRLLVL.

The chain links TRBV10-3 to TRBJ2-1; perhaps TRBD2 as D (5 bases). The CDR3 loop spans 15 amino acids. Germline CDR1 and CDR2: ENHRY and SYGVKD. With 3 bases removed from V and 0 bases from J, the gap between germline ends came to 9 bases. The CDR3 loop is CAISDPGNSYNEQFF. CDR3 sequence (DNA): TGTGCCATCAGTGATCCCGGGAACTCCTACAATGAGCAGTTCTTC.

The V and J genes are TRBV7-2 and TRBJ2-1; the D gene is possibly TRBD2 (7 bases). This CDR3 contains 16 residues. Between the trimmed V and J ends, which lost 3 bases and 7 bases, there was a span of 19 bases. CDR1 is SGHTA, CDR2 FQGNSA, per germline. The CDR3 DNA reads TGTGCCAGCAGCTTGGATGGAGGGGGGGTAAGGAATGAGCAGTTCTTC. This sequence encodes CASSLDGGGVRNEQFF.

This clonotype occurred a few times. The CDR3 coding sequence is TGTGCCAGCGGAAGATTACCGAATGAGCAGTTCTTC. As protein: CASGRLPNEQFF. The chain links TRBV6-1 to TRBJ2-1; D uncertain. Germline V gene lookup returns CDR1 MNHNS and CDR2 SASEGT. This CDR3 region has 12 residues. Trimming left V 8 bases short and J 7 bases short, with 12 bases between.